This TCR beta chain was captured by sequencing in a study of blood T cell repertoires in COVID-19. About the study: Italy, Spain and the United States were the sources of the convalescent and acute COVID-19 samples. The analysed material was cDNA or gDNA that came from T cells, B-cell-depleted T cells, or PBMCs.

As originally analysed: Researchers report that nucleated cell counts were estimated from reference gene primer amplification. Sequenced by immunoSEQ multiplex PCR; TCRdb stores in-frame clones only, minus some. D and trimming were read from the DNA, whereas the V and J calls and clone size are those reported in that table. The profile shows hundreds of thousands of clones, 82% of them singletons. The CDR3 runs to 17 residues. V lost 1 base and J lost 2, with 14 bases in between. The germline CDR1 and CDR2 sequences are ENHRY and SYGVKD. This clonotype was obtained from a woman older than 75 with acute or convalescent COVID-19. Sequenced sample: peripheral blood. The chain recombines TRBV10-3 with TRBJ2-2; no firm D call. CDR3 sequence: CAISEYSTTTNTGELFF. CDR3 bases: TGTGCCATCAGTGAGTATTCGACCACTACAAACACCGGGGAGCTGTTTTTT.